Following are 20 T cell receptor beta chains from one sample sequenced in a study of blood T cells in healthy people across ages. A second PCR, run for about 6 to 11 cycles, used a sample-barcoded 5' primer plus a J-beta primer mix. Each CDR3 protein gets one entry after TCRdb re-called the 5' RACE reads with MiXCR. Of hundreds of thousands of distinct CDR3 sequences in the sample, around two fifths were seen once. The source material was blood. All receptors come from a man in his fifties or sixties in good health.

This clonotype was observed a few times. The chain has TRBV18 and TRBJ2-7, with no clear D. Trimming pared 2 bases from V and 0 bases from J, leaving 14 bases between. The germline V gene encodes CDR1 KGHSH and CDR2 LQKENI. The length of the CDR3 is 16 residues. CDR3 bases: TGTGCCAGCTCACCAGGAGCAGGAAGGAGCTCCTACGAGCAGTACTTC. Translation gives CASSPGAGRSSYEQYF.

This clonotype was seen repeatedly, ten times or more. Since a much larger clone is just one base distant, this may be a read error. The chain has TRBV12-3 or TRBV12-4 and TRBJ1-4; 7 bases are shared with TRBD1. After removal of 5 bases from V and 8 bases from J, the junction contained 5 bases not matched to a gene. The CDR3 has 13 amino acids. The CDR3 DNA is TGTGCCAGCAGTCGATACAGGGGCGAAAAACTGTTTTTT. Amino acid sequence: CASSRYRGEKLFF.

The V gene is TRBV20-1, the J gene TRBJ2-1; TRBD2 agrees at 10 bases. After removal of 3 bases from V and 5 bases from J, the junction contained 7 bases not matched to a gene. Germline V gene data show CDR1 as DFQATT and CDR2 as SNEGSKA (reference sequence). The CDR3 loop spans 15 amino acids. CDR3 coding DNA: TGCAGTGCTAGCCCCAGCGGGGGGGCTGACAATGAGCAGTTCTTC. Translated, it gives CSASPSGGADNEQFF.

This clonotype was observed a handful of times. V gene TRBV6-6 combines with J gene TRBJ1-6; D unresolved. Germline-derived CDR1 and CDR2 are MNHNY and SVGAGI (reference sequence). The CDR3 extends over 15 amino acids. V gave up 7 bases and J gave up 6 bases, with 16 bases separating them. Here the CDR3 DNA reads TGTGCCAGCAACCCCCGTGGATCGGGTAATTCACCCCTCCACTTT. As protein: CASNPRGSGNSPLHF.

This clonotype was detected many times. V usage is TRBV29-1 and J usage is TRBJ1-2, with 7 bases matching TRBD1. Germline assignment: CDR1 SQVTM and CDR2 ANQGSEA. The CDR3 extends over 11 amino acids. Trimming at V came to 7 bases and at J to 4 bases, leaving 3 bases not matched to a gene. Here the CDR3 reads CSAGTAYGYTF. In DNA, the CDR3 is TGCAGCGCCGGGACAGCCTATGGCTACACCTTC.

Regarding this clonotype: A much larger clone is a single base away; this may be a read error. The V gene is TRBV9, the J gene TRBJ2-7, with 11 nucleotides matching TRBD2. V was clipped by 3 bases and J by 7 bases; unmatched bases: 9. CDR3 length equals 15 residues. Germline CDR1 SGDLS, CDR2 YYNGEE. The CDR3 coding sequence is TGTGCCAGCAGCGCTAGCGGGGGGCCCTACAATGAGCAGTACTTC. It specifies CASSASGGPYNEQYF.

Here the CDR3 reads CATSRGREGSHEQYF. CDR3 sequence (DNA): TGTGCCACCAGCAGAGGTCGGGAGGGATCCCACGAGCAGTACTTC. This chain joins TRBV15 and TRBJ2-5; 8 positions agree with TRBD2. The DNA end is more similar to TRBJ2-7, so the J call may be wrong. This CDR3 is built from 15 residues. The V gene's germline CDR1 is LNHNV and CDR2 YYDKDF (reference sequence).

Only a few counts were recorded for this clonotype. V usage is TRBV2 and J usage is TRBJ2-7; 9 nucleotides match TRBD1. The germline V gene encodes CDR1 SNHLY and CDR2 FYNNEI. The CDR3 contains 15 residues. Unmatched junction bases numbered 8, after V lost 6 bases and J lost 2 bases. CDR3 DNA sequence: TGTGCCAGCAGAGGCGACAGGGGGACACCCTACGAGCAGTACTTC. It encodes CASRGDRGTPYEQYF.

V usage is TRBV7-9 and J usage is TRBJ1-3, with unresolved D. V was shortened by 5 bases and J by 5 bases, with 7 bases between the two germline ends. The CDR3 is 12 amino acids. Germline V gives CDR1 SEHNR, CDR2 FQNEAQ (reference sequence). The CDR3 DNA follows: TGTGCCAGCAGCCTGAATAGAAACACCATATATTTT. Its translation: CASSLNRNTIYF. The full variable domain, completed using reference TRBV7-9 and TRBJ1-3, is DTGVSQNPRHKITKRGQNVTFRCDPISEHNRLYWYRQTLGQGPEFLTYFQNEAQLEKSRLLSDRFSAERPKGSFSTLEIQRTEQGDSAMYLCASSLNRNTIYFGEGSWLTVV.

This clonotype was seen just once. The chain is built from TRBV18 and TRBJ1-1, with D possibly TRBD1 on 5 matching bases. Trimming removed 4 bases at V and 6 bases at J, with 12 bases between. There are 13 residues in the CDR3. Germline V gives CDR1 KGHSH, CDR2 LQKENI. CDR3 nucleotide sequence: TGTGCCAGCTCACTGGTGTGGGGCGCTGAAGCTTTCTTT. Its protein is CASSLVWGAEAFF.

This clonotype was seen a handful of times. The genes are TRBV4-3 and TRBJ1-5; possibly TRBD1 for D (5 bases). V was clipped by 2 bases and J by 1 base, with 15 bases between them. This CDR3 comprises 17 residues. Germline CDR1 reads LGHNA; CDR2 reads YSLEER. The CDR3: CASSQTLTGTSNQPQHF. In DNA, the CDR3 is TGCGCCAGCAGCCAAACACTCACCGGGACGAGCAATCAGCCCCAGCATTTT.

The gene calls are TRBV6-1 and TRBJ1-2; perhaps TRBD1 as D (5 bases). Trimming left V 8 bases short and J 10 bases short, with 20 bases between. CDR3 length: 13 residues. CDR1 is MNHNS, CDR2 SASEGT, per germline. CDR3 sequence reads: CASLPGNLGDYTF. CDR3 DNA: TGTGCCAGCCTCCCAGGTAACCTGGGGGACTACACCTTC.

This clonotype was picked up a small number of times. This chain's CDR3 is CASRLTGQETQYF. DNA for the CDR3: TGTGCCAGCAGACTGACAGGGCAAGAGACCCAGTACTTC. The V call is TRBV7-2, the J call TRBJ2-5, with TRBD1 matching over 7 bases. Germline loops: CDR1 SGHTA, CDR2 FQGNSA. Trimming took 6 bases from V and 2 from J; bases not matched to a gene: 3. This CDR3 spans 13 amino acids.

This chain joins TRBV7-2 and TRBJ2-1; 7 bases agree with TRBD1. J lost 6 bases, V lost 0 bases, and 5 bases had no gene match. The CDR3 extends over 15 amino acids. Germline V gene sequence: CDR1 SGHTA, CDR2 FQGNSA. This CDR3 reads CASSLAAAGGNEQFF. CDR3 in DNA: TGTGCCAGCAGCTTAGCCGCGGCAGGGGGCAATGAGCAGTTCTTC.

This clonotype was seen ten or more times. The chain employs TRBV12-3 or TRBV12-4 and TRBJ2-5; no clear D. This CDR3 comprises 11 residues. Trimming took off 9 bases at V and 5 bases at J, with 10 bases between the two ends. In DNA, the CDR3 is TGTGCCAGTCGAAGAACGGAGACCCAGTACTTC. Its translation is CASRRTETQYF.

Here the CDR3 reads CASSLGGQGGAEAFF. For the CDR3, the DNA is TGTGCCAGCAGCTTAGGAGGGCAGGGAGGGGCTGAAGCTTTCTTT. The V and J genes are TRBV7-2 and TRBJ1-1, with D perhaps TRBD1 (5 bases). The CDR3 loop spans 15 amino acids. Trimming stripped 1 base from V and 6 bases from J, with 15 bases between. The V gene's germline CDR1 is SGHTA and CDR2 FQGNSA.

This clonotype was seen only once. The CDR3 reads CAIGGGAGGNQPQHF. DNA of the CDR3: TGTGCCATCGGTGGGGGGGCAGGGGGCAATCAGCCCCAGCATTTT. This sequence joins TRBV10-3 and TRBJ1-5, with TRBD1 as a possible D gene (6 bases). Per germline, CDR1 ENHRY and CDR2 SYGVKD. V lost 8 bases and J 2 bases, leaving 16 bases between the germline ends. CDR3 size: 15 residues.

V and J are TRBV20-1 and TRBJ2-3; 13 bases agree with TRBD2. This CDR3 spans 15 amino acids. Germline CDR1 and CDR2: DFQATT and SNEGSKA (reference sequence). The V gene end was trimmed by 5 bases and the J gene end by 2 bases; junction bases not matched to a gene: 4. The DNA of the CDR3 is TGCAGTGCTGGGACTAGCGGGGCTCCCACAGATACGCAGTATTTT. Its protein product is CSAGTSGAPTDTQYF.

The chain uses TRBV6-5 and TRBJ1-2; D perhaps matches TRBD1 (6 bases). V shed 8 bases and J shed 7 bases, with 20 bases lying between them. Germline V gives CDR1 MNHEY, CDR2 SVGAGI. The CDR3 is 14 amino acids. DNA of the CDR3: TGTGCCAGCGGGGAACAGGGTCGGCCGGGTGGCTACACCTTC. This encodes CASGEQGRPGGYTF.

The genes are TRBV20-1 and TRBJ2-4; 7 bases map to TRBD2. The closer fit of TRBJ2-7 to the DNA end suggests the J call may be wrong. Germline-derived CDR1 and CDR2 are DFQATT and SNEGSKA (reference sequence). The CDR3 runs to 15 residues. CDR3 in amino acids: CSAREASGFSYEQYF. CDR3 in DNA: TGCAGTGCTAGAGAAGCTAGCGGATTCTCCTACGAGCAGTACTTC.